These 2 T cell receptor beta chains share one sample of origin, sequenced in a study of beta chain features in type 1 diabetes. Study-wide points: Moderate but significant shortening of TCRB CDR3s was recorded in all four CD4+ subsets from Type 1 diabetes patients.

Antigen specificity for these receptors is unknown. Expressed TCRB transcripts got sequenced, as all isolated RNA was reverse transcribed. The method was immunoSEQ multiplex PCR; TCRdb's version includes in-frame clones alone and lacks a portion of them. In the table there are 250,000 to 300,000 clones, approximately 25% of which are singletons. Sequenced material: naive CD4+ T cells from blood. These receptors all come from a woman aged 25 to 45 with type 1 diabetes.

V gene TRBV18 combines with J gene TRBJ2-3; D is ambiguous. This CDR3 is 13 amino acids long. V gave up 3 bases and J gave up 6 bases, with 10 bases separating them. Germline lookup yields CDR1 KGHSH and CDR2 LQKENI. The CDR3: CASSPPSLDTQYF. CDR3 nucleotides: TGTGCCAGCTCACCTCCCAGTCTGGATACGCAGTATTTT.

The chain links TRBV30 to TRBJ1-1; 10 bases map to TRBD1. Germline CDR1 reads GTSNPN; CDR2 reads SVGIG (reference sequence). The CDR3 length is 13 residues. Trimming removed 4 bases from V and 4 bases from J; junction bases left unmatched: 3. The CDR3, as DNA: TGTGCCTGGACCCGGGACAGGGGCACTGAAGCTTTCTTT. This sequence encodes CAWTRDRGTEAFF.